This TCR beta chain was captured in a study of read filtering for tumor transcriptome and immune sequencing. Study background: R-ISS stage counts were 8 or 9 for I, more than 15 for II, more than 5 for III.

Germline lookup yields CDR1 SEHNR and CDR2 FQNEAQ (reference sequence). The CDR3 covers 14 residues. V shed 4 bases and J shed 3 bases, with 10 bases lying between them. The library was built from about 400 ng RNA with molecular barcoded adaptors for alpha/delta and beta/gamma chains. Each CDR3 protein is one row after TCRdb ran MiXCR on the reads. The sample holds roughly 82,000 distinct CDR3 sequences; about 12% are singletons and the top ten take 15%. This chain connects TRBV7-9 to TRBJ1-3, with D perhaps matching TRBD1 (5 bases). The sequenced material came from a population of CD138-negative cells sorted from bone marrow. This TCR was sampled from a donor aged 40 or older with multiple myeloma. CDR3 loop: CASSSTESGNTIYF. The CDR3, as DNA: TGTGCCAGCAGCTCGACAGAGAGTGGAAACACCATATATTTT.